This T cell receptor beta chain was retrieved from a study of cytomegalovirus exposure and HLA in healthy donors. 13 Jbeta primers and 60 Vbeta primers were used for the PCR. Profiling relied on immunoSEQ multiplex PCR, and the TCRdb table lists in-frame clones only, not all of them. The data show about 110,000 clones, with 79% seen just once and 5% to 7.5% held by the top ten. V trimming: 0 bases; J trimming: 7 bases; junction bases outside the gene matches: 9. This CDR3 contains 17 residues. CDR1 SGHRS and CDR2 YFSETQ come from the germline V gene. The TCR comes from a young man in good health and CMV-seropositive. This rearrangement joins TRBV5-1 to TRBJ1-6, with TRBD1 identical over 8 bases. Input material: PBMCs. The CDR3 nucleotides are TGCGCCAGCAGCTTGGAGTTCCACCGACAGGGGAATTCACCCCTCCACTTT. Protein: CASSLEFHRQGNSPLHF.